This TCR beta chain comes out of a study of spatial heterogeneity in lung cancer. This clonotype was picked up a small number of times. Time point reported: sample taken at primary tumor resection. From tumor, nontumor lung or frozen PBMC, whole RNA was taken unsorted for sequencing. Using its own MiXCR run on the 5' RACE reads, TCRdb lists one record per CDR3 protein. Found here are about 44,000 distinct CDR3 sequences, approximately 13% of them singletons; the top ten hold 55% to 65%. V lost 0 bases and J 9 bases, leaving 7 bases between the germline ends. There are 12 residues in the CDR3. Germline CDR1 and CDR2: SGHRS and YFSETQ.

This TCR came from a male donor with early-stage non-small cell lung cancer. This material consisted of PBMCs, taken at surgery. The chain links TRBV5-1 to TRBJ2-1; D may be TRBD1 or TRBD2 (5 bases each). This CDR3 is CASSLAGTEQFF. The CDR3 DNA follows: TGCGCCAGCAGCTTGGCCGGGACTGAGCAGTTCTTC.